A single sample gave rise to the 23 T cell receptor beta chains below, sequenced in a study of blood T cell repertoires in COVID-19. Clones were sequenced by immunoSEQ multiplex PCR, and TCRdb holds only the in-frame ones, with some missing. The sample holds about 88,000 clones; over 80% are singletons and the top ten take roughly 10%. The sequenced sample was peripheral blood. The receptor set was obtained from a man aged 80 or over with acute or convalescent COVID-19.

The chain links TRBV3-1 (or the pseudogene TRBV3-2) to TRBJ2-2, with 12 bases matching TRBD2. The ends lost 0 bases at V and 8 bases at J; junction bases unmatched: 4. Germline CDR1 LGHDT, CDR2 YNNKEL (reference sequence). This CDR3 is built from 16 residues. Written as DNA, the CDR3 is TGTGCCAGCAGCCAAGATGGACTAGCGGGATCTGGGGAGCTGTTTTTT. Translating it yields CASSQDGLAGSGELFF.

The rearrangement joins TRBV6-6 to TRBJ2-2; no clear D gene. Germline CDR1 is MNHNY and CDR2 is SVGAGI (reference sequence). The CDR3 contains 14 residues. V lost 2 bases to trimming and J lost 5 bases, with 9 bases between them. CDR3 coding DNA: TGTGCCAGCAGTTACGGAGAGTCAACCGGGGAGCTGTTTTTT. Translated, it gives CASSYGESTGELFF.

This chain connects TRBV5-5 to TRBJ1-5, with D tentatively TRBD1 (5 bases). V shed 1 base and J shed 3 bases, with 14 bases lying between them. The CDR3 has 16 amino acids. The germline V gene encodes CDR1 SGHKS and CDR2 YYEKEE (reference sequence). CDR3 sequence (DNA): TGTGCCAGCAGCTTGCAGGTAGGGGCGGTCAATCAGCCCCAGCATTTT. This sequence encodes CASSLQVGAVNQPQHF.

V usage is TRBV28 and J usage is TRBJ2-1, with 7 bases matching TRBD1. The CDR3 totals 15 residues. Per germline, CDR1 MDHEN and CDR2 SYDVKM. J gave up 6 bases and V 6 bases, and 11 bases lay outside the gene matches. The CDR3 bases are TGTGCCAGCAGCCCGACAGGGACCAAGTTCAATGAGCAGTTCTTC. It yields the protein CASSPTGTKFNEQFF.

This chain links TRBV18 with TRBJ1-4; possible D gene TRBD1, 6 bases. Trimming stripped 4 bases from V and 0 bases from J, with 6 bases between. The CDR3 has 14 residues. Germline CDR1 is KGHSH and CDR2 is LQKENI. CDR3 sequence (DNA): TGTGCCAGCTCACGGGGGCCAACTAATGAAAAACTGTTTTTT. It translates to CASSRGPTNEKLFF.

This chain joins TRBV4-3 and TRBJ1-1, with D perhaps TRBD1 (6 bases). Germline CDR1 and CDR2: LGHNA and YSLEER. The length of the CDR3 is 13 residues. V gave up 2 bases and J gave up 3 bases, with 7 bases separating them. The CDR3 reads CASSQSGDTEAFF. The CDR3 DNA reads as TGCGCCAGCAGCCAATCAGGGGACACTGAAGCTTTCTTT.

The gene calls are TRBV21-1 and TRBJ2-7; the table calls TRBD2, which could not be checked here. TRBV21-1 is noted as a pseudogene. The CDR3 is 16 amino acids. The CDR3 bases are TGTGCCAGCAGCAAAGTGCCCAACCCGCGGGCCTACGAGCAGTACTTC. Protein sequence: CASSKVPNPRAYEQYF.

The rearrangement links TRBV5-1 to TRBJ2-1, with 7 bases lining up with TRBD1. With V trimmed by 0 bases and J by 0 bases, 3 bases remained unmatched. The CDR3 spans 16 residues. The V gene's germline CDR1 is SGHRS and CDR2 YFSETQ. This CDR3 reads CASSLGRDSSYNEQFF. The CDR3 DNA follows: TGCGCCAGCAGCTTGGGCCGGGACAGCTCCTACAATGAGCAGTTCTTC.

This chain connects TRBV3-1 (or the pseudogene TRBV3-2) to TRBJ1-5, with TRBD1 as a possible D gene (5 bases). Germline CDR1 is LGHDT and CDR2 is YNNKEL (reference sequence). This CDR3 is built from 13 residues. Trimming left V 8 bases short and J 2 bases short, with 10 bases between. CDR3 in DNA: TGTGCCAGCCAATCGGGGGGCAATCAGCCCCAGCATTTT. Translated: CASQSGGNQPQHF.

The rearrangement links TRBV14 to TRBJ2-1; possibly TRBD1 for D (6 bases). Trimming removed 4 bases at V and 2 bases at J, with 15 bases between. This CDR3 has 16 amino acids. Germline V gene lookup returns CDR1 SGHDN and CDR2 FVKESK. The CDR3, as DNA: TGTGCCAGCAGCCGTTTCGGGACAACAGCCTACAATGAGCAGTTCTTC. Amino acids: CASSRFGTTAYNEQFF.

The chain joins TRBV30 to TRBJ2-5, with 12 bases fitting TRBD2. The CDR3 has 14 residues. After removal of 2 bases from V and 5 bases from J, the junction contained 3 bases not matched to a gene. CDR1 and CDR2 from the germline V gene are GTSNPN and SVGIG (reference sequence). The CDR3 bases are TGTGCCTGGAGTAGTCTAGCGGGAGGGGAGACCCAGTACTTC. It specifies CAWSSLAGGETQYF.

The V gene is TRBV2, the J gene TRBJ1-5, with 9 positions matching TRBD1. V lost 4 bases, J lost 8 bases, and 3 bases stayed unmatched. Per the germline V gene, CDR1 is SNHLY and CDR2 is FYNNEI. There are 13 residues in the CDR3. CDR3 sequence (DNA): TGTGCCAGCAGTGGGGGACAGGGCGAGCCCCAGCATTTT. Protein product: CASSGGQGEPQHF.

This rearrangement joins TRBV5-1 to TRBJ2-2, with 10 positions matching TRBD1. The CDR3 spans 15 residues. Germline V gene data show CDR1 as SGHRS and CDR2 as YFSETQ. Germline trimming cut 4 bases from V and 7 bases from J; bases unmatched to any gene: 7. This CDR3 is CASSVTGGAGGELFF. The CDR3 region has the DNA TGCGCCAGCAGCGTGACAGGGGGCGCGGGCGGGGAGCTGTTTTTT.

The chain combines TRBV7-9 with TRBJ2-3; 15 bases fit TRBD2. With V trimmed by 7 bases and J by 3 bases, 5 bases remained unmatched. The V gene's germline CDR1 is SEHNR and CDR2 FQNEAQ (reference sequence). The CDR3 runs 16 residues. The DNA for the CDR3 is TGTGCCAGCACCTGGGGACTAGCGGGGGGTACAGATACGCAGTATTTT. This translates into CASTWGLAGGTDTQYF.

This clone was picked up a small number of times. The J gene is TRBJ1-1, the V gene TRBV29-1; the match to TRBD1 covers 9 bases. J was trimmed by 4 bases and V by 8 bases; bases with no gene match: 8. There are 13 residues in the CDR3. The V gene's germline CDR1 is SQVTM and CDR2 ANQGSEA. CDR3 residues: CSSRTGEATEAFF. CDR3 sequence (DNA): TGCAGCTCCCGGACAGGGGAGGCCACTGAAGCTTTCTTT.

The genes are TRBV6-2 or TRBV6-3 and TRBJ2-7; 13 positions agree with TRBD2. The V and J ends lost 2 bases and 5 bases, in that order; junction bases with no gene match: 6. Germline CDR1 MNHEY, CDR2 SVGEGT. The CDR3 spans 16 residues. The CDR3 bases are TGTGCCAGCAGTTACGGGGGACTAGCGGGACCCCACGAGCAGTACTTC. Translating gives CASSYGGLAGPHEQYF.

The V call is TRBV6-2 or TRBV6-3, the J call TRBJ2-7; TRBD2 matches 7 bases. The CDR3 is 13 amino acids. The trim removed 3 bases at V and 2 bases at J, leaving 1 base unmatched. CDR1 is MNHEY and CDR2 is SVGEGT in the germline V gene. The CDR3 is CASSYLAAYEQYF. The CDR3 DNA sequence: TGTGCCAGCAGTTATCTAGCGGCCTACGAGCAGTACTTC.

The rearrangement links TRBV6-5 to TRBJ1-4, with 9 bases lining up with TRBD1. V gave up 8 bases and J gave up 4 bases; unmatched junction bases: 8. CDR3 length: 15 amino acids. The germline V gene has CDR1 MNHEY and CDR2 SVGAGI. The chain's CDR3 is CASARGTGFNEKLFF. The DNA of the CDR3 is TGTGCCAGCGCGAGGGGGACAGGGTTTAATGAAAAACTGTTTTTT.

V and J are TRBV18 and TRBJ2-1; perhaps TRBD2 as D (6 bases). This CDR3 comprises 12 residues. The ends were cut back, 3 bases at V and 7 bases at J, with 7 bases in the middle. Looked up from germline, CDR1 is KGHSH and CDR2 is LQKENI. DNA for the CDR3: TGTGCCAGCTCACCGGGAGGTAATGAGCAGTTCTTC. This gives the protein CASSPGGNEQFF.

This clone has just a few counts. The V call is TRBV5-8, the J call TRBJ1-1; possible D gene TRBD1, 6 bases. V lost 4 bases, J lost 4 bases, and 14 bases lay in between. CDR1 SGHTS and CDR2 YDEGEE come from the germline V gene. The CDR3 sequence is 14 residues long. This CDR3 reads CASSLGTGTTEAFF. In DNA, the CDR3 is TGTGCCAGCAGCCTTGGAACAGGGACCACTGAAGCTTTCTTT.

This clone occurred a few times. The V and J genes are TRBV28 and TRBJ1-3; TRBD1 matches 7 bases. Germline V gives CDR1 MDHEN, CDR2 SYDVKM. Losses at the gene ends were 5 bases for V and 2 bases for J; bases not matched to a gene: 6. This CDR3 is built from 15 residues. Written as DNA, the CDR3 is TGTGCCAGCAGTGCGGGGACAGCAACTGGAAACACCATATATTTT. It codes for CASSAGTATGNTIYF.

The rearrangement links TRBV29-1 to TRBJ2-1; TRBD1 agrees at 7 bases. The junction had 5 bases not matched to a gene; V was cut back by 6 bases and J by 6 bases. The CDR3 covers 12 residues. Germline values: CDR1 SQVTM, CDR2 ANQGSEA. Here the CDR3 DNA reads TGCAGCGTCGACAGGGTACGCAATGAGCAGTTCTTC. It codes for CSVDRVRNEQFF.

The chain employs TRBV11-2 and TRBJ2-1, with D possibly TRBD2 on 5 matching bases. CDR1 is SGHAT, CDR2 FQNNGV, per germline. The CDR3 is made up of 13 amino acids. Trimming took off 11 bases at V and 6 bases at J, with 17 bases between the two ends. CDR3: CASSSGVGNEQFF. For the CDR3, the DNA is TGTGCCTCTTCCTCCGGGGTCGGCAATGAGCAGTTCTTC.